The next 5 T cell receptor beta chains were all read from a single sample in a study of blood T cell repertoires in COVID-19. The method was immunoSEQ multiplex PCR; TCRdb's version includes in-frame clones alone and lacks a portion of them. Altogether about 60,000 clones are present, around 79% being singletons, with the ten largest covering about 30%. Sequencing was done on a sample of peripheral blood. These receptors all come from a human donor in a cohort sampled during active COVID-19.

This clone has only one observation. Written as DNA, the CDR3 is TGTGCCAGTAAGCCAACCGGGACAGTGACAGATACGCAGTATTTT. Its protein product is CASKPTGTVTDTQYF. V and J are TRBV19 and TRBJ2-3; 7 bases map to TRBD1. Losses at the gene ends were 7 bases for V and 3 bases for J; bases not matched to a gene: 10. Germline V gene lookup returns CDR1 LNHDA and CDR2 SQIVND (reference sequence). There are 15 residues in the CDR3.

The rearrangement links TRBV5-1 to TRBJ1-5; 10 nucleotides align to TRBD1. The CDR3 consists of 16 residues. Unmatched junction bases numbered 8, after V lost 1 base and J lost 7 bases. Germline V gene data show CDR1 as SGHRS and CDR2 as YFSETQ. The CDR3 loop reads CASSLNAGTGEQPQHF. CDR3 in DNA: TGCGCCAGCAGCTTGAACGCTGGGACAGGGGAACAGCCCCAGCATTTT.

The V call is TRBV5-1, the J call TRBJ1-4; 7 nucleotides align to TRBD1. CDR1 and CDR2 (germline): SGHRS, YFSETQ. The CDR3 has 14 residues. V dropped 7 bases and J dropped 3; count of bases not matched to a gene: 6. CDR3 bases: TGCGCCAGCCGCACCGGACAGGCTAATGAAAAACTGTTTTTT. Its protein product is CASRTGQANEKLFF.

Notes on this clone: At one end, the junction sequence differs from germline, possibly due to a read error. The chain recombines TRBV7-7 with TRBJ2-1; 8 nucleotides match TRBD1. CDR1 is SSHAT, CDR2 FNYEAQ, per germline (reference sequence). The CDR3 loop spans 15 amino acids. The CDR3 region has the DNA TGTGCTAGCAGTCCCGGGACAGGCCCCTACAATGAGCAGTTCTTC. It encodes CASSPGTGPYNEQFF.

DNA for the CDR3: TGCGCCAGCAGCTTTGGACTAACAACCTACAATGAGCAGTTCTTC. Its protein product is CASSFGLTTYNEQFF. The rearrangement links TRBV5-1 to TRBJ2-1; TRBD2 is a possible D gene (6 bases). Deletions cut 2 bases from V and 2 bases from J, with 11 bases between. The V gene's germline CDR1 is SGHRS and CDR2 YFSETQ. The CDR3 covers 15 residues.